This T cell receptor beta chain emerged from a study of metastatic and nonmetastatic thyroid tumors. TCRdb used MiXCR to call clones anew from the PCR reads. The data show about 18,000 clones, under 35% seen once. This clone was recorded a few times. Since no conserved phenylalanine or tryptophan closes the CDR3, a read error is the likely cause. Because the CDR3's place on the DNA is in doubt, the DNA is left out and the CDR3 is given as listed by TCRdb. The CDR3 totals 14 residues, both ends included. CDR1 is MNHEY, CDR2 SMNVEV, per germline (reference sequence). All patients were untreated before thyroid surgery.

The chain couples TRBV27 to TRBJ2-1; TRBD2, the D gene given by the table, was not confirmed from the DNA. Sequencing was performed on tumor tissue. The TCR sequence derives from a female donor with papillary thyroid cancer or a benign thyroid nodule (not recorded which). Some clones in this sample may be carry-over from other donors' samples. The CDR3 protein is CASSLTGVGGELFS.